Below, one T cell receptor (beta chain) is given with its context. Antigen unknown. Sample time point: week 35, safety follow-up. Doses of 300 ug of mutant IDH1 20-mer peptide were given with topical imiquimod. The V gene lost 5 bases and the J gene lost 3 bases, with 13 bases spanning the gap. Germline V gene sequence: CDR1 PRHDT, CDR2 FYEKMQ (reference sequence). The CDR3 loop spans 15 amino acids. The sample originates from a study of a mutant IDH1 vaccine in newly diagnosed glioma. Overall study: Treated patients had a mean age of 40.4 years and a roughly 60% male, around 38% female split. V12 fell at week 35 and V13, the study end, at week 47.

General study points: Patients mounted vaccine-induced immune responses in 93.3% of cases.

The method was immunoSEQ multiplex PCR; TCRdb's version includes in-frame clones alone and lacks a portion of them. In the table there are about 56,000 clones, 85% to 90% of which are singletons. The sample here was PBMCs, taken from a glioma patient whose treatment included an IDH1 peptide vaccine. The genes are TRBV13 and TRBJ2-2; D is possibly TRBD2 (5 bases). The clonotype originates from a man aged 35-49 years with glioma. DNA of the CDR3: TGTGCCAGCAGCGAGCGGCCGCGGCACACCGGGGAGCTGTTTTTT. Its protein is CASSERPRHTGELFF.